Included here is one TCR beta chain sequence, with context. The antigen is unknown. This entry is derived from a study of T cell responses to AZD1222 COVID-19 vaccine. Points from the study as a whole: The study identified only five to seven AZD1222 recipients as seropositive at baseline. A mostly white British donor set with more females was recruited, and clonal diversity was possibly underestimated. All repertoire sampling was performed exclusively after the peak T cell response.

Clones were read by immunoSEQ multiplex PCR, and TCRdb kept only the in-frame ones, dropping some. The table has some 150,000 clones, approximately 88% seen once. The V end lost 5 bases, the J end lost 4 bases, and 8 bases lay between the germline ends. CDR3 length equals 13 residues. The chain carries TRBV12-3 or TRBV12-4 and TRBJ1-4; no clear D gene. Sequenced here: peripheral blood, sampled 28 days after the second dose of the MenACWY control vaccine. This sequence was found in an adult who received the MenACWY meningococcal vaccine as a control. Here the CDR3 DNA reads TGTGCCAGCAGTAGCTACCTTAATGAAAAACTGTTTTTT. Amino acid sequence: CASSSYLNEKLFF.